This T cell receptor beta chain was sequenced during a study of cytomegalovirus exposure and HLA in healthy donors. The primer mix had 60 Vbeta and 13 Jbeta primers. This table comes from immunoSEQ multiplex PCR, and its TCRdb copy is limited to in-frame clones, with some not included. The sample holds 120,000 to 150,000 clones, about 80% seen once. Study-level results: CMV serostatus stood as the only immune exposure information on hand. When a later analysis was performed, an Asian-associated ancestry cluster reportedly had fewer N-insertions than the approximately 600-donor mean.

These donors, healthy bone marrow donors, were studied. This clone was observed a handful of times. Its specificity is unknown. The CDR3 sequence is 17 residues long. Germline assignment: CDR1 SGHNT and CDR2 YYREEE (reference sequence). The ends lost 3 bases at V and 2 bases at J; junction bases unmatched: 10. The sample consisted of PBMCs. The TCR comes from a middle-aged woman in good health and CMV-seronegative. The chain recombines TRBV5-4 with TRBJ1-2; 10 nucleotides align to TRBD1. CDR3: CASSSLSRTGGNYGYTF. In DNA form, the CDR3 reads TGTGCCAGCAGCTCTCTTTCCCGGACAGGGGGAAACTATGGCTACACCTTC.